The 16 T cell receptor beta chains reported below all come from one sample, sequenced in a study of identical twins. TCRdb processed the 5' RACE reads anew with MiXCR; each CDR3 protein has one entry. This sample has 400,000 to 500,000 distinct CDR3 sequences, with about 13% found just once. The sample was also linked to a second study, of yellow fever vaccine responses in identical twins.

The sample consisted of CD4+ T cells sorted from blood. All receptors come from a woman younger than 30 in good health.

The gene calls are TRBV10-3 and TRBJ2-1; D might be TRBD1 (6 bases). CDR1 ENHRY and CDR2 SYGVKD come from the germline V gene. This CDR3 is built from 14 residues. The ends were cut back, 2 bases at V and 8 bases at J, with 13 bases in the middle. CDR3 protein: CAISETGPMDEQFF. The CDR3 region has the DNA TGTGCCATCAGTGAGACAGGGCCTATGGATGAGCAGTTCTTC.

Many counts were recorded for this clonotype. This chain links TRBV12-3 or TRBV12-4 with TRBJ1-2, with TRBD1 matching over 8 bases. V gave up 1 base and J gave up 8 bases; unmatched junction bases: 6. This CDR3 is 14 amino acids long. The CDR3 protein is CASSLGTGKTGYTF. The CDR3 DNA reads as TGTGCCAGCAGTTTAGGGACAGGGAAGACGGGCTACACCTTC.

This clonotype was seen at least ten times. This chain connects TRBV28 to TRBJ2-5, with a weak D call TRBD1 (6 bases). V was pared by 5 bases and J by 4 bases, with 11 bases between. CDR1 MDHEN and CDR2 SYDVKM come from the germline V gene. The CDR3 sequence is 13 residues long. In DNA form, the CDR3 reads TGTGCCAGCAGTCCAGGACAGACAGAGACCCAGTACTTC. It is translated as CASSPGQTETQYF.

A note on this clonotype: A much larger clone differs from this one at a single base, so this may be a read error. The CDR3 is CASRLDYEQYF. DNA of the CDR3: TGTGCCAGCAGGTTAGACTACGAGCAGTACTTC. The chain employs TRBV28 and TRBJ2-7; D remains unclear. Germline V CDR1 and CDR2: MDHEN, SYDVKM. V was pared by 6 bases and J by 3 bases, with 6 bases between. The CDR3 extends over 11 amino acids.

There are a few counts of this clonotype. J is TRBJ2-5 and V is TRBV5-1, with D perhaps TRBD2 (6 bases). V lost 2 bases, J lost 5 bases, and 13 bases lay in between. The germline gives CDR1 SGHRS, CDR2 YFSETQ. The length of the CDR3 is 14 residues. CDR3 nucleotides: TGCGCCAGCAGCTTTTCAGCGGGTAGGGAGACCCAGTACTTC. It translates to CASSFSAGRETQYF.

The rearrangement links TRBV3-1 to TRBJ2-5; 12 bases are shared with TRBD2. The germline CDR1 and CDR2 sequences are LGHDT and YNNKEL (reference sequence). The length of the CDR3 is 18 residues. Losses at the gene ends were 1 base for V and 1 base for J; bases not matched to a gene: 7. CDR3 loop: CASSQVTSGRKGQETQYF. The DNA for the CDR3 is TGTGCCAGCAGCCAAGTGACTAGCGGGAGAAAAGGCCAAGAGACCCAGTACTTC.

The CDR3 loop reads CASSEGPGTTAREQFF. CDR3 DNA: TGTGCCAGCAGTGAGGGGCCCGGGACTACCGCAAGGGAGCAGTTCTTC. This chain uses TRBV6-1 with TRBJ2-1, with TRBD2 matching 7 bases. Germline-derived CDR1 and CDR2 are MNHNS and SASEGT. The J segment lost 10 bases and the V segment lost 3 bases, leaving 15 bases of the junction unmatched. This CDR3 is 16 amino acids long.

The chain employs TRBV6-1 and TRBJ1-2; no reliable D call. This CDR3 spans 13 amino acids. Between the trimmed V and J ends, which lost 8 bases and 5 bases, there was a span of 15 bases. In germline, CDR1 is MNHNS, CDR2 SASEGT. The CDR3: CASLAVLLYGYTF. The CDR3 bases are TGTGCCAGCTTAGCGGTCCTGCTTTATGGCTACACCTTC.

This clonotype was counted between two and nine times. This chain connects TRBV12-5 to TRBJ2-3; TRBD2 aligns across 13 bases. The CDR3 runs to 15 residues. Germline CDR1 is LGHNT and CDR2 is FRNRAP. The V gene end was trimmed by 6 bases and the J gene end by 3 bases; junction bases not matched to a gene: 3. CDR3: CASGSGLAGTDTQYF. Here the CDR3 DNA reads TGTGCTAGTGGATCGGGACTAGCGGGGACAGATACGCAGTATTTT.

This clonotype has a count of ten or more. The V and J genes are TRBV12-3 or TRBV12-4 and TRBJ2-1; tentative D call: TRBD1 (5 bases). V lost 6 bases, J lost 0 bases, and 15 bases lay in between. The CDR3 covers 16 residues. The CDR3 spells CASSYPTALSYNEQFF. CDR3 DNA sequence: TGTGCCAGCAGCTATCCGACAGCACTCTCCTACAATGAGCAGTTCTTC.

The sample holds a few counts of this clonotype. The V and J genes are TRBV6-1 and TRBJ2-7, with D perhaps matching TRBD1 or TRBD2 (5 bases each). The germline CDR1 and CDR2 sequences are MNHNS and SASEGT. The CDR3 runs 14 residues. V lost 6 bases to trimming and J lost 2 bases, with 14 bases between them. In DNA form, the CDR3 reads TGTGCCAGCAGCCCCCCAGGGAGACCCTACGAGCAGTACTTC. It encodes CASSPPGRPYEQYF.

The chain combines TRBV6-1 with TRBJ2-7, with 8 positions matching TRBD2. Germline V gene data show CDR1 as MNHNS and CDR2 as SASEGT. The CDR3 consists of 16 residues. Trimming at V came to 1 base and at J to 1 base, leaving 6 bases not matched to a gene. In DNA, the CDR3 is TGTGCCAGCAGTGAAGGAATAGCGGGATCATCCTACGAGCAGTACTTC. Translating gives CASSEGIAGSSYEQYF.

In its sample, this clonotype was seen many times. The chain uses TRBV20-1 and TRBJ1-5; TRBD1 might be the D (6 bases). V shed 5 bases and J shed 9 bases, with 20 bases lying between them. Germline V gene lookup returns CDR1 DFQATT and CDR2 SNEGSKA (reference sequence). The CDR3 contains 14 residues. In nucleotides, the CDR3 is TGCAGTGCTGGGCTTCAGGGGCCCCTGGGGCCCCAGCATTTT. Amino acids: CSAGLQGPLGPQHF.

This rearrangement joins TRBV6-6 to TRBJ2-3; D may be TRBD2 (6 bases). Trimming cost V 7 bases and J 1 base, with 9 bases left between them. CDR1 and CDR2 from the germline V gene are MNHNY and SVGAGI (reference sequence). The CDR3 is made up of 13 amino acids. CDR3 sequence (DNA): TGTGCCAGCACATTAGCGGGCACAGATACGCAGTATTTT. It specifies CASTLAGTDTQYF.

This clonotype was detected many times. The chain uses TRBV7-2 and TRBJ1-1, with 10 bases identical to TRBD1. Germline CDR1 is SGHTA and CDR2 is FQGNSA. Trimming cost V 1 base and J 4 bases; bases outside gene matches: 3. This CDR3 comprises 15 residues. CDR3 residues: CASSLGWTGGTEAFF. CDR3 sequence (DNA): TGTGCCAGCAGCTTAGGTTGGACAGGGGGCACTGAAGCTTTCTTT. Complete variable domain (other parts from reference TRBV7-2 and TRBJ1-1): GAGVSQSPSNKVTEKGKDVELRCDPISGHTALYWYRQSLGQGLEFLIYFQGNSAPDKSGLPSDRFSAERTGGSVSTLTIQRTQQEDSAVYLCASSLGWTGGTEAFFGQGTRLTVV.

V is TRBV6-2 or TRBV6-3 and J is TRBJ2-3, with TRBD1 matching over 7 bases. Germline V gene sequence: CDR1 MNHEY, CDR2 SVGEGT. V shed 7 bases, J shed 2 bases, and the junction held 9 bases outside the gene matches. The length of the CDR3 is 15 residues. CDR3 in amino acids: CASTRGQADTDTQYF. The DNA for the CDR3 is TGTGCCAGCACCCGAGGACAGGCAGACACAGATACGCAGTATTTT.